A single sample gave rise to the 12 T cell receptor beta chains below, sequenced in a study of response to subunit inactivated influenza vaccine. TCRdb re-analysed the RT-PCR reads in MiXCR, keeping a single row per CDR3 protein. Among more than 450,000 distinct CDR3 sequences listed, 12% were seen once. Source: PBMCs from blood, taken on the day of vaccination. The receptor set was obtained from a middle-aged man who received an inactivated influenza vaccine.

This clonotype was found a few times. The CDR3 region has the DNA TGTGCCAGCAGCAAGGACAGGGCGGCTTCTGGGGAAAAACTGTTTTTT. Protein: CASSKDRAASGEKLFF. V and J are TRBV7-2 and TRBJ1-4; 8 bases are a match to TRBD1. This CDR3 region has 16 residues. With V trimmed by 5 bases and J by 8 bases, 13 bases remained unmatched. Germline V gives CDR1 SGHTA, CDR2 FQGNSA.

The V call is TRBV12-3 or TRBV12-4, the J call TRBJ2-3, with D maybe TRBD2 (6 bases). Trimming left V 1 base short and J 5 bases short, with 19 bases between. The CDR3 is 17 residues long. CDR3: CASSLGGDLLRIDTQYF. Written as DNA, the CDR3 is TGTGCCAGCAGTTTAGGGGGGGACCTTTTACGGATAGATACGCAGTATTTT.

A few counts support this clonotype. This chain connects TRBV7-2 to TRBJ2-7; a possible D gene is TRBD1 (6 bases). V lost 1 base, J lost 2 bases, and 15 bases lay in between. This CDR3 comprises 16 residues. The V gene's germline CDR1 is SGHTA and CDR2 FQGNSA. The CDR3 DNA follows: TGTGCCAGCAGCTTAGGACCCCAGGGGCGCACCTACGAGCAGTACTTC. Protein: CASSLGPQGRTYEQYF.

The chain employs TRBV27 and TRBJ2-7, with TRBD2 as a possible D gene (5 bases). The CDR3 loop spans 18 amino acids. In germline, CDR1 is MNHEY, CDR2 SMNVEV (reference sequence). V lost 3 bases, J lost 0 bases, and 21 bases lay in between. CDR3 amino acids: CASSFWGVRSRPSYEQYF. The CDR3, as DNA: TGTGCCAGCAGTTTTTGGGGAGTAAGATCCCGACCCTCCTACGAGCAGTACTTC.

The chain carries TRBV11-2 and TRBJ2-3; either TRBD1 or TRBD2 may fit D (5 bases each). The germline CDR1 and CDR2 sequences are SGHAT and FQNNGV. The CDR3 length is 11 residues. V was pared by 3 bases and J by 15 bases, with 13 bases between. CDR3 amino acids: CASSLGPGVYF. The CDR3 bases are TGTGCCAGCAGCTTGGGGCCCGGGGTATATTTT.

The chain joins TRBV11-2 to TRBJ2-1; 8 nucleotides agree with TRBD2. The CDR3 runs to 17 residues. CDR1 is SGHAT, CDR2 FQNNGV, per germline. Trimming removed 1 base from V and 6 bases from J; junction bases left unmatched: 11. CDR3 sequence (DNA): TGTGCCAGCAGCTTAGGCCTAGCGGGCTGGAGGGCCAATGAGCAGTTCTTC. It encodes CASSLGLAGWRANEQFF. Using reference TRBV11-2 and TRBJ2-1 for the parts outside the CDR3, the full variable domain is EAGVAQSPRYKIIEKRQSVAFWCNPISGHATLYWYQQILGQGPKLLIQFQNNGVVDDSQLPKDRFSAERLKGVDSTLKIQPAKLEDSAVYLCASSLGLAGWRANEQFFGPGTRLTVL.

In this sample, this clonotype turned up a few times. V is TRBV4-3 and J is TRBJ2-7; D not resolved. The V end lost 0 bases, the J end lost 4 bases, and 16 bases lay between the germline ends. CDR1 and CDR2 (germline): LGHNA, YSLEER. This CDR3 contains 16 residues. The CDR3 DNA sequence: TGCGCCAGCAGCCAAGATCTTTATGGATATCTTTACGAGCAGTACTTC. Translating gives CASSQDLYGYLYEQYF.

This clonotype was seen many times. This chain uses TRBV20-1 with TRBJ2-7; 7 nucleotides line up with TRBD1. This CDR3 is 12 amino acids long. V lost 4 bases, J lost 3 bases, and 3 bases stayed unmatched. CDR1 DFQATT and CDR2 SNEGSKA come from the germline V gene (reference sequence). The CDR3 nucleotides are TGCAGTGCTAACGCAGGGGGCTACGAGCAGTACTTC. This sequence encodes CSANAGGYEQYF.

This clonotype was detected only a few times. V usage is TRBV7-2 and J usage is TRBJ2-3; D is undetermined. Germline V lookup: CDR1 SGHTA, CDR2 FQGNSA. This CDR3 is built from 16 residues. V was clipped by 1 base and J by 1 base, with 12 bases between them. CDR3 protein: CASSLGGRAGTDTQYF. In DNA, the CDR3 is TGTGCCAGCAGCTTAGGGGGTAGGGCTGGCACAGATACGCAGTATTTT.

This clonotype occurred many times. The gene calls are TRBV5-1 and TRBJ2-4; D may be TRBD1 (5 bases). The germline CDR1 and CDR2 sequences are SGHRS and YFSETQ. The CDR3 sequence is 17 residues long. V dropped 0 bases and J dropped 3 bases, with 16 bases sitting between them. The CDR3 is CASSLEVLGQIKNIQYF. CDR3 nucleotide sequence: TGCGCCAGCAGCTTGGAGGTGTTGGGGCAGATCAAAAACATTCAGTACTTC.

This clonotype was found a few times. This rearrangement joins TRBV10-3 to TRBJ1-2; D ambiguous. The CDR3 loop spans 11 amino acids. Germline CDR1 ENHRY, CDR2 SYGVKD. Trimming removed 5 bases at V and 8 bases at J, with 9 bases between. CDR3 sequence reads: CAISLGSGYTF. In DNA, the CDR3 is TGTGCCATCAGTTTGGGGTCCGGCTACACCTTC.

This clonotype was found many times. This chain joins TRBV7-2 and TRBJ2-2, with D perhaps TRBD1 (5 bases). CDR3 size: 13 residues. Per germline, CDR1 SGHTA and CDR2 FQGNSA. V gave up 5 bases and J gave up 7 bases, with 11 bases separating them. The CDR3 DNA reads as TGTGCCAGCAGCCTCGGAACAGGCGGGGAGCTGTTTTTT. It yields the protein CASSLGTGGELFF.